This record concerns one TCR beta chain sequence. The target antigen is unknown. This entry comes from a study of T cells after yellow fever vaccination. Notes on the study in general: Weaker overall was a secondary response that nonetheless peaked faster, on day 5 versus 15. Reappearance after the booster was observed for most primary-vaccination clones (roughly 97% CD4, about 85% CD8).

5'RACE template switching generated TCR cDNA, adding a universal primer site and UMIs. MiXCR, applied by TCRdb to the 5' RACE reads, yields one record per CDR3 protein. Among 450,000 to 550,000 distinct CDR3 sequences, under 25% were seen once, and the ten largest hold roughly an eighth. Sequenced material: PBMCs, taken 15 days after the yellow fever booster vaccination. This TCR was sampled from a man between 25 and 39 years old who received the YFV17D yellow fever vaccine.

CDR3 DNA: TGTGCCAGCAGTGCGACCTGGACTAGCGGGAGGTTGGGGCAGTTCTTC. This codes for CASSATWTSGRLGQFF. This sequence joins TRBV6-4 and TRBJ2-1, with TRBD2 identical over 14 bases. CDR1 is MRHNA and CDR2 is SNTAGT in the germline V gene. The junction had 11 bases not matched to a gene; V was cut back by 4 bases and J by 12 bases. This CDR3 has 16 residues.